The 16 T cell receptor beta chains reported below all come from one sample, sequenced in a study of early T cells in non-severe SARS-CoV-2 infection (dated by TCRdb to the early 2020s). Library generation was performed with 5' RACE. Reads for this sample came from a NextSeq 500. Starting from the raw public reads, TCRdb applied fastp trimming at Q25, assembled clones with MiXCR and retained in-frame beta chains. Under each unique CDR3 protein, matching rows form one entry showing the most common genes and DNA. This sample comprises 90,000 to 100,000 distinct CDR3 sequences, roughly 13% of them detected only once. 2% to 2.5% of the sample comes from the top ten. The sequenced material came from whole blood. These receptors all come from an adult who was a healthcare worker with PCR-confirmed SARS-CoV-2 infection or an uninfected control (not recorded which).

This clonotype was recorded at least ten times. V usage is TRBV20-1 and J usage is TRBJ2-4, with 9 bases that match TRBD1. This CDR3 has 14 amino acids. V gave up 2 bases and J gave up 5 bases; unmatched junction bases: 4. The germline V gene encodes CDR1 DFQATT and CDR2 SNEGSKA (reference sequence). The CDR3 here is CSARTDRGENIQYF. The CDR3 DNA follows: TGCAGTGCTAGAACGGACAGGGGAGAAAACATTCAGTACTTC.

The table lists this clonotype with a few counts. This chain connects TRBV20-1 to TRBJ1-2; 8 nucleotides line up with TRBD1. The germline gives CDR1 DFQATT, CDR2 SNEGSKA (reference sequence). CDR3 length: 12 amino acids. J was trimmed by 4 bases and V by 5 bases; bases with no gene match: 3. The CDR3 region is CSAPTGGYGYTF. CDR3 in DNA: TGCAGTGCTCCCACAGGGGGCTATGGCTACACCTTC.

This clonotype showed up just a few times. The J gene is TRBJ1-1, the V gene TRBV18, with 7 nucleotides matching TRBD1. V lost 3 bases and J lost 5; bases outside the gene matches: 6. CDR1 KGHSH and CDR2 LQKENI come from the germline V gene. The CDR3 spans 14 residues. For the CDR3, the DNA is TGTGCCAGCTCACCGCCAGGGGGAAGAACTGAAGCTTTCTTT. It is translated as CASSPPGGRTEAFF.

The gene calls are TRBV10-3 and TRBJ2-2; tentatively, D is TRBD2 (6 bases). Trimming stripped 3 bases from V and 4 bases from J, with 12 bases between. Germline V gene data show CDR1 as ENHRY and CDR2 as SYGVKD. The CDR3 runs to 15 residues. Written as DNA, the CDR3 is TGTGCCATCAGTGATAGACGGGGACTCACCGGGGAGCTGTTTTTT. It is translated as CAISDRRGLTGELFF.

The table lists this clonotype with many counts. V usage is TRBV6-1 and J usage is TRBJ2-1; 7 positions match TRBD2. CDR3 length equals 16 residues. Germline-derived CDR1 and CDR2 are MNHNS and SASEGT. The junction had 11 bases not matched to a gene; V was cut back by 6 bases and J by 3 bases. The CDR3 bases are TGTGCCAGCAGCATCCCCACCCGCGGGGGCTACAATGAGCAGTTCTTC. Translating it yields CASSIPTRGGYNEQFF.

This clonotype was recorded at least ten times. The CDR3 nucleotides are TGTGCCAGCTCACCACTTAAGGGGCCAGATACGCAGTATTTT. Translated, it gives CASSPLKGPDTQYF. J is TRBJ2-3 and V is TRBV18; maybe TRBD1 (5 bases). There are 14 residues in the CDR3. Germline V gives CDR1 KGHSH, CDR2 LQKENI. Trimming took off 1 base at V and 4 bases at J, with 9 bases between the two ends.

Of note for this clonotype: A much larger clonotype is one base distant, so this may be a read error. The rearrangement uses TRBV7-2 and TRBJ2-1, with 8 bases aligning to TRBD2. Germline CDR1 is SGHTA and CDR2 is FQGNSA. This CDR3 spans 15 amino acids. The CDR3 loop reads CASSPTSGLYNEQIF. The DNA for the CDR3 is TGTGCCAGCAGCCCTACTAGCGGCCTTTACAATGAGCAGATCTTC.

The sample holds a few counts of this clonotype. The chain combines TRBV9 with TRBJ2-3; D ambiguous. The CDR3 has 14 amino acids. Trimming took off 2 bases at V and 1 base at J, with 8 bases between the two ends. The germline CDR1 and CDR2 sequences are SGDLS and YYNGEE. The CDR3 bases are TGTGCCAGCAGCGTTGACGGTGGCACAGATACGCAGTATTTT. It specifies CASSVDGGTDTQYF.

This clonotype was counted ten times or more. This chain uses TRBV24-1 with TRBJ2-3; possibly TRBD2 for D (5 bases). With 6 bases removed from V and 4 bases from J, the gap between germline ends came to 10 bases. The CDR3 has 13 amino acids. The germline V gene has CDR1 KGHDR and CDR2 SFDVKD. Here the CDR3 reads CATSRERADTQYF. DNA for the CDR3: TGTGCCACCAGTCGCGAGAGGGCAGATACGCAGTATTTT.

This chain uses TRBV6-5 with TRBJ1-3; D is ambiguous. The CDR3 spans 13 residues. Germline V gives CDR1 MNHEY, CDR2 SVGAGI. Between the trimmed V and J ends, which lost 6 bases and 0 bases, there was a span of 6 bases. This CDR3 is CASRVGSGNTIYF. CDR3 nucleotides: TGTGCCAGCAGGGTGGGCTCTGGAAACACCATATATTTT.

This clonotype was detected many times. The CDR3 sequence: CASSLAGVGTEAFF. CDR3 coding DNA: TGTGCCAGCAGTTTAGCAGGGGTTGGGACTGAAGCTTTCTTT. This chain links TRBV28 with TRBJ1-1, with D possibly being TRBD1 (6 bases). Germline values: CDR1 MDHEN, CDR2 SYDVKM. Trimming stripped 2 bases from V and 5 bases from J, with 12 bases between. The CDR3 consists of 14 residues.

This clonotype was observed many times. This rearrangement joins TRBV20-1 to TRBJ1-5; D unclear. This CDR3 region has 13 residues. V was cut by 1 base and J by 9 bases, with 13 bases left in between. In germline, CDR1 is DFQATT, CDR2 SNEGSKA (reference sequence). As DNA, the CDR3 is TGCAGTGCTAGAGTGGCAGGTTCGATGCCCCAGCATTTT. Translating it yields CSARVAGSMPQHF.

This clonotype was detected ten times or more. The J gene is TRBJ2-3, the V gene TRBV12-3 or TRBV12-4; 9 nucleotides align to TRBD1. The length of the CDR3 is 15 residues. With 11 bases clipped from V and 5 bases from J, the junction kept 14 bases outside the gene matches. This CDR3 reads CASRTGQGNGDTQYF. In DNA form, the CDR3 reads TGTGCCTCCCGAACTGGACAGGGGAATGGAGATACGCAGTATTTT.

The CDR3 region is CASSQESAGGPHTQYF. The CDR3 nucleotides are TGCGCCAGCAGCCAAGAATCGGCGGGGGGGCCACATACGCAGTATTTT. V usage is TRBV4-3 and J usage is TRBJ2-3, with TRBD2 matching 9 bases. The germline V gene encodes CDR1 LGHNA and CDR2 YSLEER. This CDR3 has 16 amino acids. Unmatched junction bases numbered 8, after V lost 0 bases and J lost 7 bases.

This clonotype was picked up a small number of times. The gene calls are TRBV24-1 and TRBJ1-5, with D uncertain. The germline CDR1 and CDR2 sequences are KGHDR and SFDVKD. Trimming left V 4 bases short and J 3 bases short, with 9 bases between. This CDR3 has 14 residues. The CDR3 reads CATSEGRINQPQHF. CDR3 DNA sequence: TGTGCCACCAGTGAAGGACGGATCAATCAGCCCCAGCATTTT.

This clonotype has at least ten counts. The chain is built from TRBV10-1 and TRBJ2-7; D is unresolved. The germline CDR1 and CDR2 sequences are WNHNN and SYGVQD (reference sequence). Trimming removed 4 bases from V and 5 bases from J, with 15 bases in between. The CDR3 consists of 14 residues. CDR3: CASSVLRGYNEQYF. DNA for the CDR3: TGCGCCAGCAGTGTGCTCAGAGGTTATAACGAGCAGTACTTC.